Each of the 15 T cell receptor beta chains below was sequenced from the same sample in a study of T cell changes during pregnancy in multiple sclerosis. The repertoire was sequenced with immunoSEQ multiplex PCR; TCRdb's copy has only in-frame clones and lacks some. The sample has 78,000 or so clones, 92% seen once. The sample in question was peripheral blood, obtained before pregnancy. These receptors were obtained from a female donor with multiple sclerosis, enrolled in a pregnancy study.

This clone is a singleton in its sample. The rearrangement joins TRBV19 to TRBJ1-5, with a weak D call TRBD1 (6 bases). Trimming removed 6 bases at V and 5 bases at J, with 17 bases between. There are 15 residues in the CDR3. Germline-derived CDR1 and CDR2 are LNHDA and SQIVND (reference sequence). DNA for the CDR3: TGTGCCAGTAGGACAGGATCGAGGTCCCATCAGCCCCAGCATTTT. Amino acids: CASRTGSRSHQPQHF.

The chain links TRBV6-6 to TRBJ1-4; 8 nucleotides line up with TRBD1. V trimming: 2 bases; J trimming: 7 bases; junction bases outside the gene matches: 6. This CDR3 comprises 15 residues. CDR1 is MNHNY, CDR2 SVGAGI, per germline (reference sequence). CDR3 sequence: CASSYPRTGSEKLFF. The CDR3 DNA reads TGTGCCAGCAGTTACCCCAGGACAGGGTCTGAAAAACTGTTTTTT.

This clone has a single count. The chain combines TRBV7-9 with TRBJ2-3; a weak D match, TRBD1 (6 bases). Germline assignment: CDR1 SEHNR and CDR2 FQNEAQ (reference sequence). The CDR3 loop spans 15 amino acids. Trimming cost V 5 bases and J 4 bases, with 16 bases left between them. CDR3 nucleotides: TGTGCCAGCAGCCAACCCCTGACAGGCTCAGATACGCAGTATTTT. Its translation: CASSQPLTGSDTQYF.

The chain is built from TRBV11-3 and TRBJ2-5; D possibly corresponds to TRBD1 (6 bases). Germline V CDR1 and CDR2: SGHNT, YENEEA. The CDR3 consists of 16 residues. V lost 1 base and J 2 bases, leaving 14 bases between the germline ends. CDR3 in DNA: TGTGCCAGCAGCTTAGGTCGGCAGGGGTCACAAGAGACCCAGTACTTC. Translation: CASSLGRQGSQETQYF.

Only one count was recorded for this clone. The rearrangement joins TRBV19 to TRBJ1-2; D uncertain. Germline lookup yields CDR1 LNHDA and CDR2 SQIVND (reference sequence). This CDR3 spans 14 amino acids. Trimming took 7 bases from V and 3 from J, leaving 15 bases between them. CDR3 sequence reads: CASIPREIHYGYTF. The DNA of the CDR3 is TGTGCCAGTATTCCGCGTGAGATACACTATGGCTACACCTTC.

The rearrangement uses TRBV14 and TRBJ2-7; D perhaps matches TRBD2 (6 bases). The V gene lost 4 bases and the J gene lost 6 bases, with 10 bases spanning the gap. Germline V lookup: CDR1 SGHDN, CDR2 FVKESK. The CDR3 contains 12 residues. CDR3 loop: CASSRDSAEQYF. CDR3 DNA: TGTGCCAGCAGCCGGGACTCGGCCGAGCAGTACTTC.

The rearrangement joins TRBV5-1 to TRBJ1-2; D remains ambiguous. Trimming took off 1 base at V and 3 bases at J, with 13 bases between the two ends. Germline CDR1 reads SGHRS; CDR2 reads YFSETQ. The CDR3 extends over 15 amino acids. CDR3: CASSLTPEGHYGYTF. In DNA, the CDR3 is TGCGCCAGCAGCTTGACCCCTGAGGGCCACTATGGCTACACCTTC.

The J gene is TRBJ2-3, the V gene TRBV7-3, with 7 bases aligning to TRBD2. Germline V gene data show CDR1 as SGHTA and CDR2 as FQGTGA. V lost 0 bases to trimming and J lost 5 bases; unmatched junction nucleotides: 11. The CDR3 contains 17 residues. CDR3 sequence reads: CASSLTNVAGVVDTQYF. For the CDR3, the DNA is TGTGCCAGCAGCTTAACTAATGTAGCGGGTGTGGTAGATACGCAGTATTTT.

CDR3 nucleotides: TGCGCCAGCAGCCCTAACACCGGGGAGCTGTTTTTT. As protein: CASSPNTGELFF. V and J are TRBV5-1 and TRBJ2-2; no clear D gene. The V gene's germline CDR1 is SGHRS and CDR2 YFSETQ. The V end lost 4 bases, the J end lost 2 bases, and 3 bases lay between the germline ends. The CDR3 extends over 12 amino acids.

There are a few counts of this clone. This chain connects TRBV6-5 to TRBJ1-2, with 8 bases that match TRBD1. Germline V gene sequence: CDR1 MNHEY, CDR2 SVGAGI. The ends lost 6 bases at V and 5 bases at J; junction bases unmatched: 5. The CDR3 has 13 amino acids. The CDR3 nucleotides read TGTGCCAGCAGCATGACAGGGGATTATGGCTACACCTTC. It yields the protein CASSMTGDYGYTF.

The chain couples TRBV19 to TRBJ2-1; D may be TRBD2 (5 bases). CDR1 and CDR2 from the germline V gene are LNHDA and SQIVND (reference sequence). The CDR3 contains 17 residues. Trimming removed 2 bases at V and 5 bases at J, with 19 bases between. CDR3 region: CASSIWVLAETNNEQFF. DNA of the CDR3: TGTGCCAGTAGTATATGGGTCCTAGCCGAGACTAACAATGAGCAGTTCTTC.

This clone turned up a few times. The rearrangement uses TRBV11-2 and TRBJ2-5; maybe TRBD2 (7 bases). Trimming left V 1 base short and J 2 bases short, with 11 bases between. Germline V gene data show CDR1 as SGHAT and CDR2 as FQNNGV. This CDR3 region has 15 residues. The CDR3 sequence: CASSLGGGPQETQYF. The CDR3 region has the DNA TGTGCCAGCAGCTTAGGGGGGGGGCCACAAGAGACCCAGTACTTC.

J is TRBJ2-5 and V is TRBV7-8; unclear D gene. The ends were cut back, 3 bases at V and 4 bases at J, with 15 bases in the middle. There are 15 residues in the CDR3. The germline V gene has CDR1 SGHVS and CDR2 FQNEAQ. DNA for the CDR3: TGTGCCAGCAGCTTTTCCTTCCAGTCAAGAGAGACCCAGTACTTC. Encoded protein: CASSFSFQSRETQYF.

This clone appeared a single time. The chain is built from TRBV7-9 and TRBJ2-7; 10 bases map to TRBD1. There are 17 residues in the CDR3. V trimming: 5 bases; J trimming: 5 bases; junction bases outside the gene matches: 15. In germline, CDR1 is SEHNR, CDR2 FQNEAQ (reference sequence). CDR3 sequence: CASSLRTQTGGKDEQYF. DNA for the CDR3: TGTGCCAGCAGCCTCCGGACACAGACAGGGGGCAAGGACGAGCAGTACTTC.

The CDR3 region has the DNA TGCGCCAGCAGCTTGGCCAGGATAGGGGACACCGGGGAGCTGTTTTTT. Translated: CASSLARIGDTGELFF. The genes are TRBV5-1 and TRBJ2-2; D perhaps matches TRBD1 (5 bases). CDR1 is SGHRS, CDR2 YFSETQ, per germline. Trimming cost V 0 bases and J 3 bases, with 12 bases left between them. The CDR3 is 16 amino acids.